These 30 T cell receptor beta chains came from one sample sequenced in a study of T-cell reconstitution after alpha-beta-depleted transplantation in children. Using unique molecular identifiers, the investigators prepared the TCRbeta library. Each CDR3 protein is one row after TCRdb ran MiXCR on the PCR reads. The sample lists 550,000 to 600,000 distinct CDR3 sequences, more than 20% occurring once. The sequences come from PBMCs, mostly from graft donor cells, collected 360 days after TCRalphabeta/CD19-depleted stem cell transplant. These receptors were taken from a boy under two years old who had a stem cell transplant for acute myeloid leukemia, so the T cells may come from the graft donor.

The CDR3 DNA is TGTGCCACCAGTGATTTGGGGGACAGCACAGATACGCAGTATTTT. It specifies CATSDLGDSTDTQYF. The chain is built from TRBV24-1 and TRBJ2-3; TRBD1 or TRBD2 may be the D gene (5 bases each). Per the germline V gene, CDR1 is KGHDR and CDR2 is SFDVKD. V lost 0 bases, J lost 0 bases, and 6 bases lay in between. This CDR3 has 15 residues.

This clonotype was detected a few times. V is TRBV11-2 and J is TRBJ1-4; weak D call: TRBD1 (6 bases). V was trimmed by 5 bases and J by 7 bases, leaving 20 bases between them. The germline CDR1 and CDR2 sequences are SGHAT and FQNNGV. CDR3 size: 16 residues. In DNA form, the CDR3 reads TGTGCCAGCAGCCTTCACCCCAGGGGTTCGGGTGAAAAACTGTTTTTT. It codes for CASSLHPRGSGEKLFF. Filled out from reference TRBV11-2 and TRBJ1-4, the complete variable domain reads EAGVAQSPRYKIIEKRQSVAFWCNPISGHATLYWYQQILGQGPKLLIQFQNNGVVDDSQLPKDRFSAERLKGVDSTLKIQPAKLEDSAVYLCASSLHPRGSGEKLFFGSGTQLSVL.

V usage is TRBV18 and J usage is TRBJ1-4; 9 bases are shared with TRBD1. V lost 5 bases to trimming and J lost 6 bases; unmatched junction nucleotides: 4. Germline V gene lookup returns CDR1 KGHSH and CDR2 LQKENI. This CDR3 has 14 residues. The CDR3 region is CASSNRGRYEKLFF. The CDR3 DNA reads TGTGCCAGCTCAAACAGGGGGCGATATGAAAAACTGTTTTTT.

This clonotype was picked up many times. The chain joins TRBV20-1 to TRBJ2-7; D might be TRBD1 (6 bases). Per the germline V gene, CDR1 is DFQATT and CDR2 is SNEGSKA (reference sequence). CDR3 length equals 13 residues. V was shortened by 4 bases and J by 2 bases, with 12 bases between the two germline ends. The CDR3 sequence is CSATLDSTYEQYV. The CDR3 nucleotides read TGCAGTGCTACCCTGGACAGTACCTACGAGCAGTACGTC.

This chain joins TRBV29-1 and TRBJ2-3; tentative D call: TRBD2 (5 bases). V lost 4 bases and J 1 base, leaving 15 bases between the germline ends. The CDR3 runs 15 residues. Germline assignment: CDR1 SQVTM and CDR2 ANQGSEA. CDR3 protein: CSVGLTGSGTDTQYF. CDR3 in DNA: TGCAGCGTTGGGCTTACGGGGTCGGGCACAGATACGCAGTATTTT.

The gene calls are TRBV10-3 and TRBJ1-1; D remains ambiguous. The CDR3 runs 16 residues. V was pared by 3 bases and J by 0 bases, with 14 bases between. Germline V CDR1 and CDR2: ENHRY, SYGVKD. CDR3 nucleotide sequence: TGTGCCATCAGTGATACGGTTGGTTTCATGAACACTGAAGCTTTCTTT. This gives the protein CAISDTVGFMNTEAFF.

This clonotype showed up just a few times. The chain employs TRBV29-1 and TRBJ2-1, with D perhaps TRBD2 (6 bases). The CDR3 runs to 14 residues. Germline values: CDR1 SQVTM, CDR2 ANQGSEA. The V end was cut by 4 bases, the J end by 3 bases, with 13 bases between. The CDR3 bases are TGCAGCGTTGTAGGAGGGAACTTCTACAATGAGCAGTTCTTC. Encoded protein: CSVVGGNFYNEQFF.

This clonotype was counted ten times or more. The chain has TRBV7-2 and TRBJ1-5, with D hard to call. V gave up 3 bases and J gave up 1 base, with 4 bases separating them. Germline V gives CDR1 SGHTA, CDR2 FQGNSA. The CDR3 spans 13 residues. This CDR3 reads CASSFTSNQPQHF. CDR3 DNA: TGTGCCAGCAGCTTCACAAGCAATCAGCCCCAGCATTTT.

This clonotype was detected many times. The chain combines TRBV5-1 with TRBJ2-4, with 11 bases lining up with TRBD1. The CDR3 is 17 residues long. V lost 4 bases to trimming and J lost 0 bases; unmatched junction nucleotides: 6. Per the germline V gene, CDR1 is SGHRS and CDR2 is YFSETQ. CDR3 DNA: TGCGCCAGCAGCAGGACAGGGGGCGATCCAGCCAAAAACATTCAGTACTTC. It specifies CASSRTGGDPAKNIQYF. The full variable domain, in which reference TRBV5-1 and TRBJ2-4 provide the parts outside the CDR3, is KAGVTQTPRYLIKTRGQQVTLSCSPISGHRSVSWYQQTPGQGLQFLFEYFSETQRNKGNFPGRFSGRQFSNSRSEMNVSTLELGDSALYLCASSRTGGDPAKNIQYFGAGTRLSVL.

The chain uses TRBV7-8 and TRBJ2-7; D not resolved. V was clipped by 5 bases and J by 3 bases, with 14 bases between them. Germline V gene sequence: CDR1 SGHVS, CDR2 FQNEAQ. The CDR3 is 14 amino acids. The CDR3 here is CASSAPEAFYEQYF. The CDR3 coding sequence is TGTGCCAGCAGCGCCCCGGAAGCGTTCTACGAGCAGTACTTC.

This chain connects TRBV6-5 to TRBJ2-1; 10 nucleotides match TRBD2. The CDR3 loop spans 17 amino acids. V lost 4 bases, J lost 5 bases, and 11 bases stayed unmatched. Germline CDR1 MNHEY, CDR2 SVGAGI. CDR3 protein: CASSSTSVAGGNNEQFF. CDR3 bases: TGTGCCAGCAGTTCAACCTCTGTAGCGGGGGGCAACAATGAGCAGTTCTTC.

This clonotype was seen at least ten times. As DNA, the CDR3 is TGCGCCAGCAGGATCGAACGACTAGCGGGACCCCACCGCACAGATACGCAGTATTTT. It encodes CASRIERLAGPHRTDTQYF. This rearrangement joins TRBV4-1 to TRBJ2-3, with 11 bases lining up with TRBD2. Germline lookup yields CDR1 MGHRA and CDR2 YSYEKL. CDR3 size: 19 residues. After removal of 6 bases from V and 1 base from J, the junction contained 15 bases not matched to a gene.

The rearrangement uses TRBV20-1 and TRBJ1-1; D remains ambiguous. V was trimmed by 2 bases and J by 4 bases, leaving 14 bases between them. Germline CDR1 and CDR2: DFQATT and SNEGSKA (reference sequence). This CDR3 spans 14 amino acids. This CDR3 reads CSARKGSGITEAFF. CDR3 in DNA: TGCAGTGCTAGAAAGGGTTCGGGGATCACTGAAGCTTTCTTT.

V is TRBV7-8 and J is TRBJ2-5; D gene unclear. The CDR3 length is 15 residues. Germline V gene lookup returns CDR1 SGHVS and CDR2 FQNEAQ. V was clipped by 3 bases and J by 5 bases, with 16 bases between them. This CDR3 reads CASSLLERPVETQYF. The CDR3, as DNA: TGTGCCAGCAGCTTGTTGGAGAGACCGGTTGAGACCCAGTACTTC.

The chain links TRBV20-1 to TRBJ2-3; no firm D call. This CDR3 is 14 amino acids long. Germline V CDR1 and CDR2: DFQATT, SNEGSKA (reference sequence). V was shortened by 6 bases and J by 6 bases, with 19 bases between the two germline ends. This CDR3 reads CSATTGHFLDTQYF. The CDR3 nucleotides read TGCAGTGCCACGACGGGCCACTTTTTGGATACGCAGTATTTT.

There are a few counts of this clonotype. The rearrangement joins TRBV12-3 or TRBV12-4 to TRBJ2-5; 7 nucleotides line up with TRBD2. The trim removed 3 bases at V and 3 bases at J, leaving 7 bases unmatched. CDR3 length equals 15 residues. Here the CDR3 reads CASSFGGKEEETQYF. The CDR3 DNA reads TGTGCCAGCAGTTTCGGGGGGAAGGAGGAAGAGACCCAGTACTTC.

This clonotype was detected many times. The chain combines TRBV20-1 with TRBJ1-6; perhaps TRBD1 as D (6 bases). The V end was cut by 6 bases, the J end by 3 bases, with 9 bases between. The CDR3 is made up of 13 amino acids. Germline CDR1 and CDR2: DFQATT and SNEGSKA (reference sequence). The CDR3 is CSAGQSYNSPLHF. The CDR3 nucleotides read TGCAGTGCCGGACAGAGCTATAATTCACCCCTCCACTTT.

This chain uses TRBV15 with TRBJ1-1; D is unresolved. The CDR3 length is 13 residues. The germline V gene encodes CDR1 LNHNV and CDR2 YYDKDF (reference sequence). Trimming pared 0 bases from V and 8 bases from J, leaving 10 bases between. CDR3 sequence (DNA): TGTGCCACCAGCAGAGATTTTCAGATAGAAGCTTTCTTT. It translates to CATSRDFQIEAFF.

This chain joins TRBV7-9 and TRBJ1-2; D uncertain. CDR1 and CDR2 from the germline V gene are SEHNR and FQNEAQ (reference sequence). The V gene lost 5 bases and the J gene lost 5 bases, with 9 bases spanning the gap. There are 12 residues in the CDR3. The DNA for the CDR3 is TGTGCCAGCAGCAACATTGAGTATGGCTACACCTTC. Translation gives CASSNIEYGYTF.

This clonotype has at least ten counts. V is TRBV7-2 and J is TRBJ1-2; a weak D match, TRBD1 (6 bases). V was cut by 3 bases and J by 4 bases, with 15 bases left in between. The CDR3 is 15 residues long. Germline V gene lookup returns CDR1 SGHTA and CDR2 FQGNSA. The CDR3 sequence is CASSLARTERYGYTF. CDR3 DNA sequence: TGTGCCAGCAGCTTGGCTCGGACAGAACGCTATGGCTACACCTTC.

The chain employs TRBV7-9 and TRBJ2-5, with 7 bases identical to TRBD1. The V segment lost 5 bases and the J segment 2 bases; nucleotides outside the gene matches: 8. Looked up from germline, CDR1 is SEHNR and CDR2 is FQNEAQ (reference sequence). This CDR3 has 15 amino acids. The CDR3 nucleotides read TGTGCCAGCAGCCTTACGACAGGGCCGCAAGAGACCCAGTACTTC. Residues: CASSLTTGPQETQYF. The full variable domain, with the rest looked up from reference TRBV7-9 and TRBJ2-5, is DTGVSQNPRHKITKRGQNVTFRCDPISEHNRLYWYRQTLGQGPEFLTYFQNEAQLEKSRLLSDRFSAERPKGSFSTLEIQRTEQGDSAMYLCASSLTTGPQETQYFGPGTRLLVL.

This clonotype was seen repeatedly, ten times or more. The chain combines TRBV29-1 with TRBJ2-2, with 11 positions matching TRBD1. J lost 7 bases, V lost 3 bases, and 4 bases had no gene match. Germline V gives CDR1 SQVTM, CDR2 ANQGSEA. The CDR3 is 14 amino acids. CDR3 region: CSVEGQGVVGELFF. The CDR3 region has the DNA TGCAGCGTTGAGGGACAGGGGGTGGTCGGGGAGCTGTTTTTT.

This clonotype was seen a handful of times. The chain joins TRBV6-5 to TRBJ1-2, with D possibly matching TRBD1 (5 bases). This CDR3 has 15 residues. Per the germline V gene, CDR1 is MNHEY and CDR2 is SVGAGI. V gave up 7 bases and J gave up 0 bases, with 15 bases separating them. The CDR3 spells CASTLGTGTNYGYTF. The CDR3 DNA follows: TGTGCCAGCACCCTAGGTACAGGAACTAACTATGGCTACACCTTC.

This clonotype came up many times. CDR3 DNA sequence: TGTGCCAGCAGCTTCCCGACCGGGGAGCAGTACGTC. The encoded protein is CASSFPTGEQYV. V usage is TRBV7-9 and J usage is TRBJ2-7; D is undetermined. The V gene lost 3 bases and the J gene lost 7 bases, with 10 bases spanning the gap. The germline gives CDR1 SEHNR, CDR2 FQNEAQ (reference sequence). This CDR3 has 12 residues.

This clonotype occurred many times. The rearrangement uses TRBV5-6 and TRBJ2-2; D unclear. Germline V gene sequence: CDR1 SGHDT, CDR2 YYEEEE. CDR3 size: 12 residues. V dropped 0 bases and J dropped 7 bases, with 4 bases sitting between them. CDR3 in amino acids: CASSLVYGELFF. The CDR3 coding sequence is TGTGCCAGCAGCTTGGTCTACGGGGAGCTGTTTTTT. The complete variable domain, with remaining parts taken from reference TRBV5-6 and TRBJ2-2, reads DAGVTQSPTHLIKTRGQQVTLRCSPKSGHDTVSWYQQALGQGPQFIFQYYEEEERQRGNFPDRFSGHQFPNYSSELNVNALLLGDSALYLCASSLVYGELFFGEGSRLTVL.

This clonotype was counted only a few times. The rearrangement uses TRBV20-1 and TRBJ1-5, with D unclear. V was trimmed by 6 bases and J by 2 bases, leaving 11 bases between them. The germline gives CDR1 DFQATT, CDR2 SNEGSKA (reference sequence). CDR3 length equals 13 residues. The CDR3 loop is CSATRGGNQPQHF. DNA of the CDR3: TGCAGTGCCACAAGAGGAGGCAATCAGCCCCAGCATTTT.

This clonotype was found many times. The rearrangement joins TRBV12-5 to TRBJ2-2; D call uncertain. This CDR3 is 17 amino acids long. Germline V gene data show CDR1 as LGHNT and CDR2 as FRNRAP. Deletions cut 6 bases from V and 7 bases from J, with 24 bases between. The CDR3 region has the DNA TGTGCTAGTGGCTCCTCCTGGGCCGGAAACGAGGACGGGGAGCTGTTTTTT. The encoded protein is CASGSSWAGNEDGELFF.

This clonotype was recorded many times. This sequence joins TRBV29-1 and TRBJ2-7; tentative D call: TRBD1 (8 bases). This CDR3 region has 14 residues. The germline V gene has CDR1 SQVTM and CDR2 ANQGSEA. V shed 7 bases and J shed 6 bases, with 22 bases lying between them. The CDR3 sequence is CSASITGGVAEQYF. CDR3 bases: TGCAGCGCGTCGATAACAGGGGGGGTTGCCGAGCAGTACTTC.

This clonotype has ten or more counts. The chain employs TRBV12-3 or TRBV12-4 and TRBJ2-2; the match to TRBD2 covers 12 bases. Trimming at V came to 5 bases and at J to 5 bases, leaving 3 bases not matched to a gene. This CDR3 has 15 residues. CDR3 bases: TGTGCCAGCAGTGCCGGACTAGCGGGGACCGGGGAGCTGTTTTTT. Its protein is CASSAGLAGTGELFF.

This clonotype was seen at least ten times. The chain couples TRBV29-1 to TRBJ1-4; D is perhaps TRBD1 (5 bases). The CDR3 is 13 residues long. Germline assignment: CDR1 SQVTM and CDR2 ANQGSEA. The ends were cut back, 5 bases at V and 8 bases at J, with 15 bases in the middle. The CDR3 is CSVRIRGKEKLFF. CDR3 nucleotide sequence: TGCAGCGTTCGGATCCGGGGCAAGGAAAAACTGTTTTTT.